Listed below are T cell receptor beta chains from one sample, sequenced in a study of immune evolution from preneoplasia to lung adenocarcinoma. Assay used: immunoSEQ multiplex PCR; TCRdb lists only in-frame clones, some missing. This sample has roughly 3,200 clones, with 45% to 55% found just once. Input material: FFPE normal lung tissue adjacent to the tumor. Every receptor here comes from a person aged 50-59 years with lung adenocarcinoma. Both conserved end residues are part of each CDR3.

V gene: TRBV30; J gene: TRBJ1-6; CDR3 protein: CAWSVQGAQPLHF
V gene: TRBV28; J gene: TRBJ2-1; CDR3 protein: CASSWVVDRTSPTYNEQFF
V gene: TRBV16; J gene: TRBJ1-2; CDR3 protein: CASSQSVTGVGYTF
V gene: TRBV28; J gene: TRBJ1-2; CDR3 protein: CASSTKGTGGGYTF
V gene: TRBV18; J gene: TRBJ2-5; CDR3 protein: CASSPLRAVETQYF
V gene: TRBV18; J gene: TRBJ2-5; CDR3 protein: CASSPPAGYETQYF
V gene: TRBV28; J gene: TRBJ1-2; CDR3 protein: CASSSPGFGGYTF
V gene: TRBV6-6; J gene: TRBJ2-3; CDR3 protein: CASTYGGAGDTQYF
V gene: TRBV6-1; J gene: TRBJ2-7; CDR3 protein: CASSARTGPYEQYF
V gene: TRBV28; J gene: TRBJ1-1; CDR3 protein: CASSLPGLATEAFF
V gene: TRBV7-9; J gene: TRBJ2-7; CDR3 protein: CASSYDYEQYF
V gene: TRBV18; J gene: TRBJ1-4; CDR3 protein: CASSAESVGNEKLFF
V gene: TRBV14; J gene: TRBJ2-2; CDR3 protein: CASSRAGRELFF
V gene: TRBV21-1; J gene: TRBJ2-7; CDR3 protein: CASSKRGTGYEQYF
V gene: TRBV18; J gene: TRBJ1-1; CDR3 protein: CASSLPGTGKSTEAFF
V gene: TRBV30; J gene: TRBJ1-1; CDR3 protein: CAWSVRVEAFF
V gene: TRBV28; J gene: TRBJ1-3; CDR3 protein: CASSLEFLPGNTIYF
V gene: TRBV2; J gene: TRBJ1-5; CDR3 protein: CASRSMGNQPQHF
V gene: TRBV5-4; J gene: TRBJ1-2; CDR3 protein: CASSTDRGNYGYTF
V gene: TRBV7-8; J gene: TRBJ1-1; CDR3 protein: CASGANTEAFF
V gene: TRBV29-1; J gene: TRBJ2-2; CDR3 protein: CSAYRDSTGELFF
V gene: TRBV18; J gene: TRBJ2-5; CDR3 protein: CASSPRTSGWETQYF
V gene: TRBV9; J gene: TRBJ2-7; CDR3 protein: CASSVTGAAYEQYF
V gene: TRBV7-3; J gene: TRBJ1-1; CDR3 protein: CASSLTSGSSTEAFF
V gene: TRBV27; J gene: TRBJ1-5; CDR3 protein: CASSFQGGEQPQHF
V gene: TRBV9; J gene: TRBJ2-5; CDR3 protein: CASGPGLAVDETQYF
V gene: TRBV7-9; J gene: TRBJ2-3; CDR3 protein: CASSFGGGYTDTQYF
V gene: TRBV9; J gene: TRBJ1-2; CDR3 protein: CASSQGGRVNYGYTF
V gene: TRBV19; J gene: TRBJ1-2; CDR3 protein: CASSPPGQGVGYTF
V gene: TRBV7-2; J gene: TRBJ2-2; CDR3 protein: CASSSSARVNTGELFF
V gene: TRBV7-9; J gene: TRBJ1-4; CDR3 protein: CASNRDGNEKLFF
V gene: TRBV6-1; J gene: TRBJ2-5; CDR3 protein: CASSEGPSAKETQYF
V gene: TRBV4-1; J gene: TRBJ2-7; CDR3 protein: CASSQLDGGINEQYF
V gene: TRBV6-1; J gene: TRBJ2-3; CDR3 protein: CASSAHRDPVRDTQYF
V gene: TRBV7-9; J gene: TRBJ1-1; CDR3 protein: CASSLEGRAFF
V gene: TRBV7-6; J gene: TRBJ1-4; CDR3 protein: CASSLDRVQKLFF